What follows is one T cell receptor (beta chain) and its context. Antigen: not known. The sample comes from a study of T cell responses to AZD1222 COVID-19 vaccine. Study-level points and caveats: No day 14 peak samples; only post-peak repertoires were characterized. Donors in the cohort were predominantly white British and more often female, and clonal diversity was possibly underestimated.

Profiling relied on immunoSEQ multiplex PCR, and the TCRdb table lists in-frame clones only, not all of them. The data contain 140,000 or so clones, around 94% of them singletons. Per germline, CDR1 KGHSH and CDR2 LQKENI. The CDR3 spans 15 residues. V was shortened by 0 bases and J by 3 bases, with 9 bases between the two germline ends. This chain connects TRBV18 to TRBJ1-3, with a possible D match to TRBD1 (5 bases). The source material was peripheral blood, sampled after recovery from COVID-19. The TCR was taken from an adult who had recovered from COVID-19. CDR3 nucleotide sequence: TGTGCCAGCTCACCACCCGGGACTTATGGAAACACCATATATTTT. Its protein is CASSPPGTYGNTIYF.